These T cell receptor beta chains were read from a single sample in a study of blood T cell repertoires in COVID-19. The method was immunoSEQ multiplex PCR; TCRdb's version includes in-frame clones alone and lacks a portion of them. The sample consists of around 87,000 clones, more than 65% of them appearing once. What was sequenced was peripheral blood. These receptors originate from a human donor in a cohort sampled during active COVID-19. CDR3s include the opening cysteine and the closing phenylalanine or tryptophan. Each record gives: clone size, D gene, J gene, V gene, CDR3 protein, CDR3 DNA. The D gene is left open where the match is weak. Size is stated for part of the rows, as once, few or many counts, or as a class when the clone is expanded.

.	.	TRBJ2-1	TRBV10-2	CATGGGSSYNEQFF	TGCGCCACGGGGGGCGGTAGCTCCTACAATGAGCAGTTCTTC
few	TRBD2	TRBJ2-3	TRBV28	CASSPNAGGRTDTQYF	TGTGCCAGCAGCCCGAATGCGGGGGGGCGTACAGATACGCAGTATTTT
once	TRBD2	TRBJ2-7	TRBV18	CASSTLLAGASIFYEQYF	TGTGCCAGCTCAACCCTCCTAGCGGGAGCTTCGATTTTTTACGAGCAGTACTTC
.	TRBD1	TRBJ2-5	TRBV5-4	CASSPRRTGQETQYF	TGTGCCAGCAGCCCCCGCCGGACAGGCCAAGAGACCCAGTACTTC
.	TRBD1	TRBJ2-1	TRBV3-1/TRBV3-2	CASGYRGNEQFF	TGTGCCAGCGGATACAGGGGTAATGAGCAGTTCTTC
.	.	TRBJ1-2	TRBV20-1	CSAFDMLGYTF	TGCAGTGCTTTCGACATGTTGGGCTACACCTTC
.	TRBD1	TRBJ1-2	TRBV2	CASSGLGGQGASGYTF	TGTGCCAGCAGTGGGTTGGGGGGACAGGGGGCGAGTGGCTACACCTTC
.	.	TRBJ1-5	TRBV10-2	CASSEYKQPQHF	TGCGCCAGCAGTGAGTATAAACAGCCCCAGCATTTT
.	TRBD1	TRBJ1-5	TRBV2	CASSGDRGGNQPQHF	TGTGCCAGCAGCGGGGACAGGGGGGGGAATCAGCCCCAGCATTTT
.	.	TRBJ2-5	TRBV9	CASSVGPTSPWETQYF	TGTGCCAGCAGCGTAGGCCCTACCTCCCCTTGGGAGACCCAGTACTTC
.	.	TRBJ2-7	TRBV2	CASIRESQYF	TGTGCCAGCATACGGGAGAGTCAGTACTTC
.	.	TRBJ1-1	TRBV7-3	CASSSGGQRRTEAFF	TGTGCCAGCAGCTCGGGCGGACAGAGAAGAACTGAAGCTTTCTTT
.	TRBD2	TRBJ2-7	TRBV3-1/TRBV3-2	CASSQAGTSGYEQYF	TGTGCCAGCAGCCAAGCAGGGACTAGCGGATACGAGCAGTACTTC
few	.	TRBJ1-5	TRBV2	CASSAPNQPQHF	TGTGCCAGCAGTGCCCCTAATCAGCCCCAGCATTTT
.	TRBD1	TRBJ2-1	TRBV4-1	CASSQTGTATYNEQFF	TGCGCCAGCAGCCAGACCGGGACAGCGACCTACAATGAGCAGTTCTTC
.	.	TRBJ1-3	TRBV19	CASSGSGTALPGNTIYF	TGTGCCAGTAGTGGATCCGGGACTGCCTTACCCGGAAACACCATATATTTT
few	TRBD1	TRBJ2-7	TRBV19	CASSVSGTGSYEQYF	TGTGCCAGTAGTGTGTCCGGGACAGGGAGTTACGAGCAGTACTTC
.	.	TRBJ2-7	TRBV28	CASSLGQVQAKQYF	TGTGCCAGCAGTTTGGGGCAGGTACAGGCAAAGCAGTACTTC
once	.	TRBJ1-4	TRBV28	CAISTANNEKLFF	TGTGCCATCTCGACAGCAAATAATGAAAAACTGTTTTTT
.	TRBD1	TRBJ2-2	TRBV9	CASSVGQGGELFF	TGTGCCAGCAGCGTAGGACAGGGCGGGGAGCTGTTTTTT
.	TRBD1	TRBJ2-6	TRBV28	CASSDTPGQTSGANVLTF	TGTGCCAGCAGCGACACCCCGGGACAGACCTCTGGGGCCAACGTCCTGACTTTC
.	.	TRBJ1-2	TRBV28	CASSPLDSAYGYTF	TGTGCCAGCAGCCCCCTGGACAGTGCATATGGCTACACCTTC
.	.	TRBJ1-5	TRBV10-3	CAISESAGASQPQHF	TGTGCCATCAGTGAGTCAGCAGGGGCCAGTCAGCCCCAGCATTTT
few	TRBD2	TRBJ2-1	TRBV6-5	CASSLTSGRVINEQFF	TGTGCCAGCAGTTTGACTAGCGGGAGGGTGATCAATGAGCAGTTCTTC
.	.	TRBJ2-1	TRBV6-5	CASSPAYNEQFF	TGTGCCAGCAGCCCCGCCTACAATGAGCAGTTCTTC
few	TRBD1	TRBJ1-1	TRBV3-1/TRBV3-2	CASSPGTGAYTEAFF	TGTGCCAGCAGCCCCGGGACAGGGGCGTACACTGAAGCTTTCTTT
.	.	TRBJ1-1	TRBV27	CASSFKRSTEAFF	TGTGCCAGCAGTTTTAAGAGGAGTACTGAAGCTTTCTTT
.	TRBD2	TRBJ2-7	TRBV7-9	CASSSSGSYEQYF	TGTGCCAGCAGCTCTAGCGGTTCCTACGAGCAGTACTTC
.	.	TRBJ2-6	TRBV3-1/TRBV3-2	CASSPGTSFANVLTF	TGTGCCAGCAGCCCGGGGACATCCTTCGCCAACGTCCTGACTTTC
few	TRBD1	TRBJ1-2	TRBV27	CASSPTGGYGYTF	TGTGCCAGCAGTCCGACAGGGGGCTATGGCTACACCTTC
.	.	TRBJ2-1	TRBV28	CASSLTNNNNEQFF	TGTGCCAGCAGTTTAACTAATAATAACAATGAGCAGTTCTTC
.	TRBD2	TRBJ2-7	TRBV18	CASSYSGRASYEQYF	TGTGCCAGCTCCTACAGCGGGAGGGCCTCCTACGAGCAGTACTTC
once	.	TRBJ1-5	TRBV28	CASTQGGVSNQPQHF	TGTGCCAGCACCCAGGGAGGGGTGAGCAATCAGCCCCAGCATTTT
many	.	TRBJ2-5	TRBV5-1	CASSLGLLKETQYF	TGCGCCAGCAGCTTGGGTCTGTTAAAAGAGACCCAGTACTTC
.	TRBD1	TRBJ2-7	TRBV5-5	CASRDRQGNTYEQYF	TGTGCCAGCAGAGATCGACAGGGTAACACCTACGAGCAGTACTTC
.	.	TRBJ1-2	TRBV7-2	CASSPGTPYGYTF	TGTGCCAGCAGCCCAGGGACACCTTATGGCTACACCTTC
.	TRBD1	TRBJ2-7	TRBV3-1/TRBV3-2	CASSPGTVSSYEQYF	TGTGCCAGCAGCCCCGGGACAGTGAGCTCCTACGAGCAGTACTTC
.	.	TRBJ1-4	TRBV2	CASSYGKLFF	TGTGCCAGCAGTTACGGAAAACTGTTTTTT
.	.	TRBJ2-2	TRBV28	CASDRNTGELFF	TGTGCCAGCGATAGGAACACCGGGGAGCTGTTTTTT
.	.	TRBJ2-5	TRBV28	CASEAAGGETQYF	TGTGCCAGCGAAGCCGCAGGGGGGGAGACCCAGTACTTC
.	.	TRBJ1-2	TRBV18	CASSPQGAGLNSNYGYTF	TGTGCCAGCTCACCACAGGGAGCGGGCCTTAACTCTAACTATGGCTACACCTTC
.	TRBD1	TRBJ1-6	TRBV9	CASRGQGRESPLHF	TGTGCCAGCAGGGGACAGGGCAGAGAGTCACCCCTCCACTTT
.	TRBD1	TRBJ2-1	TRBV10-1	CASSESQGAPTNEQFF	TGCGCCAGCAGTGAGTCTCAGGGGGCCCCGACCAATGAGCAGTTCTTC
few	TRBD1	TRBJ2-6	TRBV16	CASSPTSRGRTSGANVLTF	TGTGCCAGCAGCCCCACTTCGAGGGGGCGGACCTCTGGGGCCAACGTCCTGACTTTC
.	TRBD1	TRBJ1-1	TRBV6-4	CASSDKTGGGTEAFF	TGTGCCAGCAGTGACAAGACAGGGGGTGGCACTGAAGCTTTCTTT
.	TRBD1	TRBJ2-1	TRBV19	CASSILGQGAYGEQFF	TGTGCCAGTAGTATACTCGGACAGGGGGCGTATGGTGAGCAGTTCTTC
few	.	TRBJ1-2	TRBV30	CAWSVPRTRTGYTF	TGTGCCTGGAGTGTCCCGCGGACACGAACGGGCTACACCTTC
.	TRBD1	TRBJ1-1	TRBV11-2	CASSPGQGYTEAFF	TGTGCCAGCAGCCCGGGACAGGGTTACACTGAAGCTTTCTTT